This T cell receptor (beta chain) came from a study of B cell selection in AIRE deficiency. The CDR3 is made up of 15 amino acids. J lost 4 bases, V lost 4 bases, and 4 bases had no gene match. CDR1 and CDR2 from the germline V gene are SGDLS and YYNGEE. Worth noting for this clone: What it recognizes is unknown.

The sorted conventional CD4 T cells were gated as CD4+CD127+. Clones were read by immunoSEQ multiplex PCR, and TCRdb kept only the in-frame ones, dropping some. The sample includes about 24,000 clones, around 95% of them seen just once. Study-level results: Patient Tconv cells held around a third of Treg sequences shared by healthy donors. CDR3s were shorter in shared Treg sequences, reflecting few non-templated nucleotide insertions. Tconv and Treg cells from AIRE-deficient patients resembled healthy donors in TCRBV usage, CDR3 length and diversity.

Material: CD4+CD127+ conventional T cells sorted from PBMCs. This chain links TRBV9 with TRBJ2-2; 10 bases map to TRBD1. The sequence came from a human donor in good health. The CDR3 protein is CASSLRTGGTGELFF. The CDR3 nucleotides read TGTGCCAGCAGCCTACGGACAGGGGGCACCGGGGAGCTGTTTTTT.